Detailed here is one TCR beta chain. This clonotype was detected a few times. This clone's antigen is unknown. No much larger clone exists at a distance of one base, and base qualities are not known. Library prep was done by 5' RACE. TCRdb names NextSeq 500 as the instrument used. Unique molecular identifiers were attached to individual cDNA molecules in the TCR library protocol so that sequencing error and PCR bias could be corrected. Both TCR alpha and beta chains were sequenced, and tight co-correlation was observed between alpha and beta sequence abundances in each sample. Under the source paper's analysis protocol: Decombinator V4 was used to perform V gene, J gene and CDR3 annotation of TCR sequences. TCRs were defined as expanded if a significant change between any two time points was detected under a Poisson model with p below 0.0001. TCR abundances were normalised to the total number of TCRs sequenced per sample and expressed as counts per million. MAIT TCRs were defined by TRAV1-2 paired with TRAJ12, TRAJ20 or TRAJ33, and iNKT TCRs by TRAV10 paired with TRAJ18. VDJdb, accessed 1 November 2021, was searched for CMV, EBV and SARS-CoV-2 annotated TCRs, with TCRs annotated for multiple antigens excluded. TCRdb reprocessing: public reads trimmed at Q25 with fastp, clones called with MiXCR, in-frame beta chains kept. Every CDR3 protein is listed once, alongside the most common genes and DNA of its rows. TCRdb's processing, not the authors' own work, is the source of the V and J calls. The sample records roughly 75,000 distinct CDR3 sequences, roughly 12% of which are singletons. The ten largest clonotypes hold roughly 3.6% of the sample.

The sample belongs to a study of early T cells in non-severe SARS-CoV-2 infection (TCRdb year 2021). Concerning the study at large: Bulk RNA from unsorted whole blood was used for TCR sequencing, so alpha and beta chains could not be paired. What the research found in general, with its limitations: Matching against VDJdb was skewed toward anti-spike CD8 responses, likely underestimated virus-specific expansions, and missed private and CD4 specificities.

Counted from cysteine to phenylalanine, this CDR3 has 13 amino acids. CDR3 DNA only is kept here, 39 bases in frame from base 1. V and J are truncated by 6 bases and 5 bases respectively, leaving an intervening sequence of 13 bases. As encoded in the germline V gene (reference sequence), CDR1 is LGHDT while CDR2 is YNNKEL. A case-control design nested within a healthcare worker cohort in London, UK, was used, with weekly nasopharyngeal swab PCR tests and blood sampling performed. Healthcare workers were recruited during the week of the UK lockdown, between 23 and 31 March 2020, and followed weekly for up to roughly 15 weeks.

Rearrangement joined TRBV3-1 to TRBJ1-1; the D gene cannot be resolved reliably. This receptor was obtained from an adult who was a healthcare worker with PCR-confirmed SARS-CoV-2 infection or an uninfected control (not recorded which). Material: whole blood. The DNA reads TGTGCCAGCAGGGAACGGACGGGAACTGAAGCTTTCTTT. The encoded protein is CASRERTGTEAFF.